Presented here are 27 T cell receptor beta chains from one specimen sequenced in a study of T cell changes during pregnancy in multiple sclerosis. Some clones are missing from TCRdb's copy, which holds only in-frame ones; the method was immunoSEQ multiplex PCR. Of under 55,000 clones listed, roughly 95% are singletons. This specimen consisted of CD4+ T cells from peripheral blood mononuclear cells, obtained in the third trimester of pregnancy. The receptors here all came from a female donor with multiple sclerosis, enrolled in a pregnancy study.

J is TRBJ1-2 and V is TRBV4-1; TRBD1 matches at 8 bases. CDR3 size: 15 residues. CDR1 and CDR2 from the germline V gene are MGHRA and YSYEKL. After removal of 1 base from V and 4 bases from J, the junction contained 5 bases not matched to a gene. CDR3 nucleotides: TGCGCCAGCAGCCAAGTGACAGGGGCAGGCTATGGCTACACCTTC. As protein: CASSQVTGAGYGYTF.

The rearrangement joins TRBV19 to TRBJ2-1, with no clear D. The V gene's germline CDR1 is LNHDA and CDR2 SQIVND (reference sequence). The CDR3 sequence is 15 residues long. V lost 5 bases and J 2 bases, leaving 13 bases between the germline ends. In DNA, the CDR3 is TGTGCCAGTAGTGTAACTCCTTCACCCTACAATGAGCAGTTCTTC. It translates to CASSVTPSPYNEQFF. The entire variable domain, with the rest obtained from reference TRBV19 and TRBJ2-1, is as follows: DGGITQSPKYLFRKEGQNVTLSCEQNLNHDAMYWYRQDPGQGLRLIYYSQIVNDFQKGDIAEGYSVSREKKESFPLTVTSAQKNPTAFYLCASSVTPSPYNEQFFGPGTRLTVL.

V usage is TRBV5-8 and J usage is TRBJ2-4; the D is unclear. CDR3 size: 12 residues. V gave up 3 bases and J gave up 3 bases, with 4 bases separating them. CDR1 SGHTS and CDR2 YDEGEE come from the germline V gene. CDR3 residues: CASSSYKNIQYF. The DNA for the CDR3 is TGTGCCAGCAGCTCCTACAAAAACATTCAGTACTTC.

The chain couples TRBV7-3 to TRBJ1-1; D is uncertain. This CDR3 is 13 amino acids long. CDR1 is SGHTA, CDR2 FQGTGA, per germline. V was trimmed by 5 bases and J by 2 bases, leaving 9 bases between them. The DNA of the CDR3 is TGTGCCAGCAGCCTCACTGAAAACACTGAAGCTTTCTTT. Translation gives CASSLTENTEAFF.

The rearrangement uses TRBV19 and TRBJ1-2; D possibly corresponds to TRBD1 (6 bases). CDR1 and CDR2 from the germline V gene are LNHDA and SQIVND (reference sequence). CDR3 length equals 15 residues. The V and J ends lost 3 bases and 4 bases respectively, with 15 bases between them. The CDR3 loop is CASSILTGIGYGYTF. CDR3 DNA: TGTGCCAGTAGTATTTTAACAGGGATCGGCTATGGCTACACCTTC.

The V gene is TRBV10-3, the J gene TRBJ1-1; 7 bases are shared with TRBD1. The germline V gene encodes CDR1 ENHRY and CDR2 SYGVKD. V was clipped by 6 bases and J by 4 bases; unmatched bases: 8. This CDR3 is built from 14 residues. The CDR3 protein is CAISSTGVGTEAFF. Written as DNA, the CDR3 is TGTGCCATCAGCAGTACAGGGGTCGGCACTGAAGCTTTCTTT.

The V and J genes are TRBV18 and TRBJ2-3; 12 bases match TRBD2. Trimming removed 6 bases from V and 6 bases from J; junction bases left unmatched: 10. The germline V gene has CDR1 KGHSH and CDR2 LQKENI. The length of the CDR3 is 16 residues. CDR3 in amino acids: CASSPGLAGIGDTQYF. CDR3 nucleotides: TGTGCCAGCTCTCCGGGACTAGCGGGCATTGGGGATACGCAGTATTTT. The full variable domain, completed using reference TRBV18 and TRBJ2-3, is NAGVMQNPRHLVRRRGQEARLRCSPMKGHSHVYWYRQLPEEGLKFMVYLQKENIIDESGMPKERFSAEFPKEGPSILRIQQVVRGDSAAYFCASSPGLAGIGDTQYFGPGTRLTVL.

This clone was seen only once. V is TRBV18 and J is TRBJ1-1; 8 nucleotides match TRBD1. The CDR3 totals 14 residues. The J segment lost 4 bases and the V segment lost 6 bases, leaving 7 bases of the junction unmatched. Per germline, CDR1 KGHSH and CDR2 LQKENI. This CDR3 reads CASSPGQDLTEAFF. In nucleotides, the CDR3 is TGTGCCAGCTCGCCGGGACAGGACCTCACTGAAGCTTTCTTT.

This clone was counted once. This sample also contains other DNA sequences that code for the same CDR3. The J gene is TRBJ1-5, the V gene TRBV28; possibly TRBD1 for D (5 bases). Deletions cut 6 bases from V and 4 bases from J, with 13 bases between. Germline V gives CDR1 MDHEN, CDR2 SYDVKM. The CDR3 contains 14 residues. The DNA for the CDR3 is TGTGCCAGCAGCCCGGGACTGATTAATCAGCCCCAGCATTTT. Translation gives CASSPGLINQPQHF. Full variable domain (missing parts from reference TRBV28 and TRBJ1-5): DVKVTQSSRYLVKRTGEKVFLECVQDMDHENMFWYRQDPGLGLRLIYFSYDVKMKEKGDIPEGYSVSREKKERFSLILESASTNQTSMYLCASSPGLINQPQHFGDGTRLSIL.

V gene TRBV28 combines with J gene TRBJ1-5; possible D gene TRBD1, 5 bases. Trimming pared 7 bases from V and 0 bases from J, leaving 16 bases between. Germline lookup yields CDR1 MDHEN and CDR2 SYDVKM. The CDR3 length is 16 residues. The CDR3 sequence is CASNQMDILSNQPQHF. Written as DNA, the CDR3 is TGTGCCAGCAACCAAATGGACATCCTTAGCAATCAGCCCCAGCATTTT.

The gene calls are TRBV15 and TRBJ1-6; 7 positions agree with TRBD1. The CDR3 totals 21 residues. Trimming at V came to 0 bases and at J to 4 bases, leaving 18 bases not matched to a gene. Germline V gives CDR1 LNHNV, CDR2 YYDKDF (reference sequence). CDR3 sequence reads: CATSRDHPLFRQGKYNSPLHF. The CDR3 nucleotides read TGTGCCACCAGCAGAGATCACCCCCTCTTCCGACAGGGCAAATATAATTCACCCCTCCACTTT.

This clone was found once. The rearrangement uses TRBV6-1 and TRBJ2-7; 11 bases map to TRBD1. Trimming at V came to 4 bases and at J to 4 bases, leaving 3 bases not matched to a gene. CDR1 is MNHNS, CDR2 SASEGT, per germline. The CDR3 extends over 14 amino acids. CDR3 protein: CASSVGQGGYEQYF. CDR3 bases: TGTGCCAGCAGTGTGGGACAGGGGGGTTACGAGCAGTACTTC.

This chain uses TRBV29-1 with TRBJ2-1, with D perhaps TRBD2 (5 bases). In germline, CDR1 is SQVTM, CDR2 ANQGSEA. V lost 5 bases and J 8 bases, leaving 10 bases between the germline ends. This CDR3 has 11 amino acids. CDR3 sequence reads: CSVMGGYEQFF. The CDR3 DNA is TGCAGCGTTATGGGCGGGTATGAGCAGTTCTTC.

The V gene is TRBV9, the J gene TRBJ2-1, with 14 bases fitting TRBD2. V lost 3 bases to trimming and J lost 8 bases; unmatched junction nucleotides: 7. Germline CDR1 and CDR2: SGDLS and YYNGEE. The CDR3 is made up of 16 amino acids. DNA of the CDR3: TGTGCCAGCAGCGCGAGGACTAGCGGGAGGTTCTATGAGCAGTTCTTC. Its protein is CASSARTSGRFYEQFF.

The V call is TRBV5-1, the J call TRBJ1-1, with TRBD1 identical over 7 bases. This CDR3 comprises 14 residues. J lost 4 bases, V lost 0 bases, and 3 bases had no gene match. The germline CDR1 and CDR2 sequences are SGHRS and YFSETQ. The CDR3 DNA is TGCGCCAGCAGCTTGGGACAGGGAGCCACTGAAGCTTTCTTT. Protein product: CASSLGQGATEAFF.

The chain joins TRBV2 to TRBJ2-5, with TRBD2 matching 8 bases. V lost 7 bases, J lost 8 bases, and 18 bases stayed unmatched. CDR1 SNHLY and CDR2 FYNNEI come from the germline V gene. The CDR3 runs to 16 residues. CDR3 loop: CASTLQAGAILKTQYF. In DNA, the CDR3 is TGTGCCAGCACCTTACAAGCGGGAGCGATTCTAAAAACCCAGTACTTC.

The rearrangement links TRBV6-6 to TRBJ1-5; no reliable D call. Germline V gene lookup returns CDR1 MNHNY and CDR2 SVGAGI (reference sequence). Trimming removed 0 bases at V and 3 bases at J, with 12 bases between. The CDR3 is made up of 16 amino acids. CDR3 protein: CASSYSPAGINQPQHF. DNA of the CDR3: TGTGCCAGCAGTTACTCCCCAGCGGGTATCAATCAGCCCCAGCATTTT.

This clone was found once. The genes are TRBV5-4 and TRBJ2-1; TRBD2 matches at 9 bases. CDR3 length: 14 residues. Germline CDR1 and CDR2: SGHNT and YYREEE (reference sequence). The junction had 5 bases not matched to a gene; V was cut back by 4 bases and J by 6 bases. CDR3 in DNA: TGTGCCAGCAGCCCCGGGACTAGCCCCAATGAGCAGTTCTTC. Translation: CASSPGTSPNEQFF.

In its sample, this clone was seen once. The chain recombines TRBV6-1 with TRBJ2-1; 8 bases align to TRBD2. The trim removed 4 bases at V and 2 bases at J, leaving 7 bases unmatched. Germline assignment: CDR1 MNHNS and CDR2 SASEGT. CDR3 size: 16 residues. CDR3 residues: CASSAPTSGAYNEQFF. The CDR3, as DNA: TGTGCCAGCAGTGCTCCCACTAGCGGAGCCTACAATGAGCAGTTCTTC.

This rearrangement joins TRBV7-2 to TRBJ2-4; weak D call: TRBD2 (5 bases). Between the trimmed V and J ends, which lost 3 bases and 0 bases, there was a span of 9 bases. The length of the CDR3 is 15 residues. The germline CDR1 and CDR2 sequences are SGHTA and FQGNSA. For the CDR3, the DNA is TGTGCCAGCAGCTTTGAGGGCCTAGCCAAAAACATTCAGTACTTC. Its translation is CASSFEGLAKNIQYF. Supplemented by reference TRBV7-2 and TRBJ2-4, the full variable domain reads GAGVSQSPSNKVTEKGKDVELRCDPISGHTALYWYRQSLGQGLEFLIYFQGNSAPDKSGLPSDRFSAERTGGSVSTLTIQRTQQEDSAVYLCASSFEGLAKNIQYFGAGTRLSVL.

This clone was found once. The chain is built from TRBV9 and TRBJ2-2, with 10 bases fitting TRBD1. The CDR3 loop spans 20 amino acids. Germline V gene data show CDR1 as SGDLS and CDR2 as YYNGEE. The J segment lost 0 bases and the V segment lost 3 bases, leaving 14 bases of the junction unmatched. The DNA for the CDR3 is TGTGCCAGCAGCGCCGACCCGGGACAGGGGTTAATCGCGAACACCGGGGAGCTGTTTTTT. Its protein is CASSADPGQGLIANTGELFF.

This rearrangement joins TRBV14 to TRBJ1-6, with D maybe TRBD1 (5 bases). Trimming removed 1 base at V and 13 bases at J, with 17 bases between. The germline CDR1 and CDR2 sequences are SGHDN and FVKESK. The CDR3 totals 15 residues. In DNA form, the CDR3 reads TGTGCCAGCAGCCAAGCCGGGACTTCCTTCTCTCCCCTCCACTTT. This gives the protein CASSQAGTSFSPLHF.

The chain couples TRBV9 to TRBJ2-2; 9 nucleotides agree with TRBD1. The ends lost 6 bases at V and 4 bases at J; junction bases unmatched: 7. Germline CDR1 SGDLS, CDR2 YYNGEE. The CDR3 runs 15 residues. CDR3 DNA sequence: TGTGCCAGCACCCCTACAGGGGGCAGCACCGGGGAGCTGTTTTTT. This translates into CASTPTGGSTGELFF.

The chain employs TRBV28 and TRBJ1-1, with D perhaps matching TRBD1 (5 bases). Trimming pared 6 bases from V and 11 bases from J, leaving 16 bases between. Germline V lookup: CDR1 MDHEN, CDR2 SYDVKM. This CDR3 spans 12 amino acids. The chain's CDR3 is CASRRQPLGAFF. DNA of the CDR3: TGTGCCAGCAGAAGACAGCCCTTGGGGGCTTTCTTT. Supplemented by reference TRBV28 and TRBJ1-1, the full variable domain reads DVKVTQSSRYLVKRTGEKVFLECVQDMDHENMFWYRQDPGLGLRLIYFSYDVKMKEKGDIPEGYSVSREKKERFSLILESASTNQTSMYLCASRRQPLGAFFGQGTRLTVV.

The chain has TRBV19 and TRBJ2-3, with TRBD2 matching 7 bases. Trimming cost V 5 bases and J 5 bases; bases outside gene matches: 10. CDR1 is LNHDA, CDR2 SQIVND, per germline (reference sequence). The CDR3 contains 15 residues. The CDR3 nucleotides read TGTGCCAGTAGTCAATCTAGCGGTTTGCGAGATACGCAGTATTTT. Its translation is CASSQSSGLRDTQYF.

The V call is TRBV29-1, the J call TRBJ1-1; tentatively, D is TRBD1 (5 bases). The CDR3 loop spans 13 amino acids. The V gene's germline CDR1 is SQVTM and CDR2 ANQGSEA. V gave up 6 bases and J gave up 1 base, with 12 bases separating them. The CDR3 nucleotides read TGCAGCGTGGGGGGACTCGCGAACACTGAAGCTTTCTTT. Amino acid sequence: CSVGGLANTEAFF.

V gene TRBV29-1 combines with J gene TRBJ2-7, with a weak D call TRBD1 (5 bases). V was cut by 7 bases and J by 3 bases, with 16 bases left in between. The V gene's germline CDR1 is SQVTM and CDR2 ANQGSEA. The CDR3 loop spans 13 amino acids. The CDR3 region has the DNA TGCAGCGCCTCAGGGTCAAAGGGCTACGAGCAGTACTTC. Protein: CSASGSKGYEQYF.